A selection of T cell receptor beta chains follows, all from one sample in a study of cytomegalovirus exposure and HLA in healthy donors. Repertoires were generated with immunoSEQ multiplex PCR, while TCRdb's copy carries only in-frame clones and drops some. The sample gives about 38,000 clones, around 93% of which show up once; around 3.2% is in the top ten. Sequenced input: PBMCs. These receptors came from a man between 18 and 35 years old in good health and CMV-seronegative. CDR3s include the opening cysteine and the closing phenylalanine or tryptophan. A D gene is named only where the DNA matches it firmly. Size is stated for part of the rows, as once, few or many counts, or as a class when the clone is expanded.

CASSATGTRRETQYF	TGTGCCAGCAGCGCCACCGGGACTAGGCGCGAGACCCAGTACTTC	TRBV9	TRBD2	-	TRBJ2-5
CAWSRHLGTSGSSAGELFF	TGTGCCTGGAGTAGGCATCTAGGGACTAGCGGGAGCAGCGCCGGGGAGCTGTTTTTT	TRBV30	TRBD2	-	TRBJ2-2
CASSHRGYEQYF	TGTGCCAGCAGCCACAGGGGATACGAGCAGTACTTC	TRBV4-2	-	-	TRBJ2-7
CASSLGARQGLNTEAFF	TGTGCCAGCAGCTTGGGGGCCCGACAGGGATTAAACACTGAAGCTTTCTTT	TRBV5-4	TRBD1	once	TRBJ1-1
CASSPGGGRYEQYF	TGTGCCAGCAGCCCCGGCGGGGGGCGGTACGAGCAGTACTTC	TRBV5-5	TRBD2	once	TRBJ2-7
CASRWGEFEQYF	TGTGCCAGCAGGTGGGGGGAATTCGAGCAGTACTTC	TRBV7-9	-	-	TRBJ2-7
CASSPIGHLARNPGELFF	TGTGCCAGTAGTCCGATTGGCCACCTGGCCAGAAACCCCGGGGAGCTGTTTTTT	TRBV19	-	-	TRBJ2-2
CASSPGQGAITVADTQYF	TGTGCCAGCAGCCCGGGACAGGGGGCGATTACGGTGGCAGATACGCAGTATTTT	TRBV5-5	TRBD1	-	TRBJ2-3
CASSHGCRVPEAFF	TGCGCCAGCAGTCACGGGTGTCGAGTACCTGAAGCTTTCTTT	TRBV23-1	-	few	TRBJ1-1
CASSLGQGDTEAFF	TGTGCCAGCAGCTTGGGACAGGGAGATACTGAAGCTTTCTTT	TRBV7-9	TRBD1	-	TRBJ1-1
CAISALDREDTDTQYF	TGTGCCATCAGCGCCCTTGACAGGGAGGACACAGATACGCAGTATTTT	TRBV10-3	-	-	TRBJ2-3
CASSFFSRSLMNTEAFF	TGCGCCAGCAGCTTCTTTTCCCGCAGTTTAATGAACACTGAAGCTTTCTTT	TRBV5-1	-	-	TRBJ1-1
CATSSNRVENGYTF	TGTGCCACCAGCAGCAACAGGGTAGAGAATGGCTACACCTTC	TRBV15	-	once	TRBJ1-2
CASTIGEHTEAFF	TGTGCCAGTACCATCGGAGAGCACACTGAAGCTTTCTTT	TRBV19	-	-	TRBJ1-1
CAWREGAYGYTF	TGTGCCTGGAGGGAAGGGGCCTATGGCTACACCTTC	TRBV30	-	-	TRBJ1-2
CASSSTSWETQYF	TGTGCCAGCAGCTCGACTAGCTGGGAGACCCAGTACTTC	TRBV7-3	TRBD2	few	TRBJ2-5
CASSLYLGGEPTQYF	TGTGCCAGCAGCTTGTATCTGGGGGGGGAGCCGACCCAGTACTTC	TRBV7-9	TRBD2	-	TRBJ2-5
CASSRASGGGQYF	TGTGCCAGTAGTCGGGCTAGCGGGGGGGGTCAGTACTTC	TRBV19	TRBD2	-	TRBJ2-4
CASSSTGGYGYTF	TGTGCCAGCAGCTCGACAGGGGGCTATGGCTACACCTTC	TRBV5-6	TRBD1	-	TRBJ1-2
CASSAIQGNTEAFF	TGTGCCAGCAGCGCAATACAGGGAAACACTGAAGCTTTCTTT	TRBV7-6	-	once	TRBJ1-1